This TCR beta chain was identified in a study of blood T cell repertoires in COVID-19. The wider study: From the United States, Italy and Spain came samples of acute and convalescent COVID-19. Nucleic acid was either cDNA or gDNA, and it came from T cells, B-cell-depleted T cells, or PBMCs.

In the authors' methods: Amplification of reference gene primers was used by the study to estimate nucleated cell counts. TCRdb keeps only in-frame clones here, not all; method: immunoSEQ multiplex PCR. The V and J calls and clone size come from that table; D and trimming were worked out from the DNA. Among about 220,000 clones, roughly 85% were seen once, and the ten largest hold more than 2%. Losses at the gene ends were 4 bases for V and 7 bases for J; bases not matched to a gene: 10. Germline V gene lookup returns CDR1 LGHDT and CDR2 YNNKEL (reference sequence). The CDR3 consists of 16 residues. The chain joins TRBV3-1 (or the pseudogene TRBV3-2) to TRBJ2-2; 9 bases map to TRBD2. The sequenced sample was peripheral blood. The receptor was isolated from a woman aged 65 to 85 with COVID-19, enrolled during active disease. CDR3 sequence reads: CASSRGAGGPGGELFF. The CDR3 nucleotides read TGTGCCAGCAGCCGCGGCGCGGGAGGGCCGGGCGGGGAGCTGTTTTTT.